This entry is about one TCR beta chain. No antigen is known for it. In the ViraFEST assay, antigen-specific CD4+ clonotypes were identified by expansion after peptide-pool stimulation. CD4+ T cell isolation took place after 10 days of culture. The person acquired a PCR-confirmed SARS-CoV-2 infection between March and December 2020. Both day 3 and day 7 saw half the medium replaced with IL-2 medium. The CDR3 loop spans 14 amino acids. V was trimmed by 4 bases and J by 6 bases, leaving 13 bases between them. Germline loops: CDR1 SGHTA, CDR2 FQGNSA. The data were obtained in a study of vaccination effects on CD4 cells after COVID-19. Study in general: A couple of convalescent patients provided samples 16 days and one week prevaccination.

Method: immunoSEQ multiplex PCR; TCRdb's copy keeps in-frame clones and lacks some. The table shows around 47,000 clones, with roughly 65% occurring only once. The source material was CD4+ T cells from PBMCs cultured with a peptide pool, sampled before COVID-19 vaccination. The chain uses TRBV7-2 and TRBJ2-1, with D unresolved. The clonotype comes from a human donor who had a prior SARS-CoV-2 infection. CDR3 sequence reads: CASSSRTEFNEQFF. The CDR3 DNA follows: TGTGCCAGCAGCTCCCGGACGGAATTCAATGAGCAGTTCTTC.